The entry below gives a single T cell receptor beta chain sequence along with its context. Antigen specificity is unknown. The sample is drawn from a study of shared clonotypes between healthy human individuals. Study-level points and caveats: Tissues were not sampled, only blood, and their repertoires likely differ.

Method: immunoSEQ multiplex PCR; TCRdb's copy keeps in-frame clones and lacks some. The table includes 450,000 or so clones, 77% detected once. Trimming took off 4 bases at V and 2 bases at J, with 8 bases between the two ends. This CDR3 is built from 14 residues. In germline, CDR1 is MNHEY, CDR2 SVGAGI. The sample comprised PBMCs. The receptor was derived from a woman between 40 and 55 years old in good health. Some clones in this sample may be carry-over from other donors' samples. This sequence joins TRBV6-5 and TRBJ2-2; possibly TRBD1 for D (5 bases). The CDR3 here is CASSWTPNTGELFF. DNA of the CDR3: TGTGCCAGCAGTTGGACACCTAACACCGGGGAGCTGTTTTTT.